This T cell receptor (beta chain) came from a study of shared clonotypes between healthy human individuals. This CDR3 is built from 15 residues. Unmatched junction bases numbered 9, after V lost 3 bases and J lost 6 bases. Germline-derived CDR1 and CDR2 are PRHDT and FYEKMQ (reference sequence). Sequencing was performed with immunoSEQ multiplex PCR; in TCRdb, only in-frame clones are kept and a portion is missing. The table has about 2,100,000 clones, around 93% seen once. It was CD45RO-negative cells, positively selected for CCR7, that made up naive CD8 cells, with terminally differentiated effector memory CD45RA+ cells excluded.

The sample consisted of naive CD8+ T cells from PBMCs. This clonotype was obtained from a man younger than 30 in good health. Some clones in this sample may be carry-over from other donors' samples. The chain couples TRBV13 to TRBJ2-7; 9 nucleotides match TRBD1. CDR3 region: CASSFTGTGIREQYF. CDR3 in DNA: TGTGCCAGCAGCTTTACCGGGACAGGGATTCGCGAGCAGTACTTC.